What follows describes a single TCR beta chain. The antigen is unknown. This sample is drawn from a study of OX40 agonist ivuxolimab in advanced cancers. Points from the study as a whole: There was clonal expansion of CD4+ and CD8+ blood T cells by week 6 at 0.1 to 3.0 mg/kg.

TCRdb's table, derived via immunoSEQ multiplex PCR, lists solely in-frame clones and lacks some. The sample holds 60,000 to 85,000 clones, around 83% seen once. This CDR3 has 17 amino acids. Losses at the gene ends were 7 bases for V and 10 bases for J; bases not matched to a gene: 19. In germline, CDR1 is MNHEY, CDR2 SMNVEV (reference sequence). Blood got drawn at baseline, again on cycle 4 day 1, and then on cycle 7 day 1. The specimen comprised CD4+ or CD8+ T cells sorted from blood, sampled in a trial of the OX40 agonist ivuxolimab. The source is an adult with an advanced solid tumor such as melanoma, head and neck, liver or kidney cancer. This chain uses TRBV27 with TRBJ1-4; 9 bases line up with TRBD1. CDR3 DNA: TGTGCCAGCACTACTCGACTCCGGGACAGGGCGTCGGCAAAACTGTTTTTT. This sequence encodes CASTTRLRDRASAKLFF.